This entry features one TCR beta chain sequence. This sample was included in a study of blood T cells in healthy people across ages. Sample-barcoded 5' priming and a J-beta primer mix drove a second PCR of about 6 to 12 cycles. TCRdb passed the 5' RACE reads through MiXCR, listing each CDR3 protein once. The sample shows some 1.6 million distinct CDR3 sequences, about 31% of them seen only once. PBMCs were isolated at a quantity of at least 7 million per sample. The CDR3 covers 15 residues. V gave up 5 bases and J gave up 5 bases, with 16 bases separating them. Germline V CDR1 and CDR2: MNHEY, SMNVEV (reference sequence).

The rearrangement joins TRBV27 to TRBJ2-1, with D possibly TRBD2 on 5 matching bases. The sequence was obtained from a woman younger than 45 in good health. Sequencing input: blood. CDR3 residues: CASSSRSAGHNEQFF. Here the CDR3 DNA reads TGTGCCAGCAGTAGCCGATCGGCGGGTCACAATGAGCAGTTCTTC.